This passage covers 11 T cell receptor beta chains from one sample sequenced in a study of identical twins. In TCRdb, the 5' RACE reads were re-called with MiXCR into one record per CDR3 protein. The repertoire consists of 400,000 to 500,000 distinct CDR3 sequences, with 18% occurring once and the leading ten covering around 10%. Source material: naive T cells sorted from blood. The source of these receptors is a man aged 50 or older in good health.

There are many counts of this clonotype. In DNA form, the CDR3 reads TGTGCCACCAGCAGCGGGACAAATCAAGAGACCCAGTACTTC. It is translated as CATSSGTNQETQYF. V usage is TRBV15 and J usage is TRBJ2-5; D is perhaps TRBD1 (6 bases). The CDR3 contains 14 residues. Trimming pared 3 bases from V and 2 bases from J, leaving 10 bases between. Germline V gene sequence: CDR1 LNHNV, CDR2 YYDKDF (reference sequence).

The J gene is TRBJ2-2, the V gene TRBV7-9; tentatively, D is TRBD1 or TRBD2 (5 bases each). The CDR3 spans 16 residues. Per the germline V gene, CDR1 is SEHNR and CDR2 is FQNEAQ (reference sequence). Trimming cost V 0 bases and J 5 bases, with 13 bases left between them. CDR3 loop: CASSLAPGRGTGELFF. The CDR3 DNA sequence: TGTGCCAGCAGCTTAGCGCCAGGGAGAGGAACCGGGGAGCTGTTTTTT.

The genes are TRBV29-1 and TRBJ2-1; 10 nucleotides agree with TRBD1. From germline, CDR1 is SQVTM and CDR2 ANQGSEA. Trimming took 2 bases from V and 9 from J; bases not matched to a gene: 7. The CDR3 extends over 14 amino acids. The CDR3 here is CSVEWTGGLAEQFF. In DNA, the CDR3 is TGCAGCGTTGAATGGACAGGGGGGTTGGCTGAGCAGTTCTTC.

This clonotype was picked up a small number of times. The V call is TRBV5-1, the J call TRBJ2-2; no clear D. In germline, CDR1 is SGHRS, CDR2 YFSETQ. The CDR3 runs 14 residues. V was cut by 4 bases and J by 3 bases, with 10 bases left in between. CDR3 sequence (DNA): TGCGCCAGCAGCCGATACGAGGACACCGGGGAGCTGTTTTTT. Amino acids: CASSRYEDTGELFF. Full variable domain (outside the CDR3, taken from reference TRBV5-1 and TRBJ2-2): KAGVTQTPRYLIKTRGQQVTLSCSPISGHRSVSWYQQTPGQGLQFLFEYFSETQRNKGNFPGRFSGRQFSNSRSEMNVSTLELGDSALYLCASSRYEDTGELFFGEGSRLTVL.

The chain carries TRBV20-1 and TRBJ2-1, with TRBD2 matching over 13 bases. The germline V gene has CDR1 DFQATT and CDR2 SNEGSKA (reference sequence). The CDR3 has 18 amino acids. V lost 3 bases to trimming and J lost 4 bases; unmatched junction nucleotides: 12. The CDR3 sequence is CSASTRTSGGPMYNEQFF. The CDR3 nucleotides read TGCAGTGCTAGTACAAGGACTAGCGGGGGCCCCATGTACAATGAGCAGTTCTTC.

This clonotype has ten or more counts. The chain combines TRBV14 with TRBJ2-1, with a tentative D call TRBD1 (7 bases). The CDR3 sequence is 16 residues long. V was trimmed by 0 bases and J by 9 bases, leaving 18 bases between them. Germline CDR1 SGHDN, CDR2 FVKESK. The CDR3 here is CASSQEEGAYWIEQFF. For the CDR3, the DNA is TGTGCCAGCAGCCAAGAGGAGGGGGCATATTGGATTGAGCAGTTCTTC.

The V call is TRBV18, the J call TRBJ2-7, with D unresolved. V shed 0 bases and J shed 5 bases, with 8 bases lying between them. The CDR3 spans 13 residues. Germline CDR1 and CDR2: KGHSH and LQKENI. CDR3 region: CASSPPFLDEQYF. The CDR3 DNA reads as TGTGCCAGCTCACCACCATTCCTCGACGAGCAGTACTTC.

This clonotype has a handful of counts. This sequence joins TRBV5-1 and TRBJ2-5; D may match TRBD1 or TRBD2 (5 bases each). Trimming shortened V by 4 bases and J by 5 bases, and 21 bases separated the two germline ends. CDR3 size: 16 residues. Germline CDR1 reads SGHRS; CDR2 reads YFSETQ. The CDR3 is CASSVTGTRVGETQYF. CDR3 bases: TGCGCCAGCAGCGTGACCGGGACCCGGGTGGGTGAGACCCAGTACTTC.

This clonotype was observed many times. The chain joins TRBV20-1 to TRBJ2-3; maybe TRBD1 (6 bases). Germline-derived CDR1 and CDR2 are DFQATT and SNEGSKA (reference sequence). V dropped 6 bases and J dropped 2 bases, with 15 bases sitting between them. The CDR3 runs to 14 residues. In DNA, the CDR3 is TGCAGTGCGGAAGGGGACACACACACAGATACGCAGTATTTT. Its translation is CSAEGDTHTDTQYF.

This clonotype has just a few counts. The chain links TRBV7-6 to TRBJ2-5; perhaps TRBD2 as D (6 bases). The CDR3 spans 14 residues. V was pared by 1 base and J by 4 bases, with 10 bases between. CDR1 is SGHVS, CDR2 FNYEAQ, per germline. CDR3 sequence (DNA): TGTGCCAGCAGCTTAGAGGGCGGGGCAGAGACCCAGTACTTC. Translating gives CASSLEGGAETQYF. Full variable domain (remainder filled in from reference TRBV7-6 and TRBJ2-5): GAGVSQSPRYKVTKRGQDVALRCDPISGHVSLYWYRQALGQGPEFLTYFNYEAQQDKSGLPNDRFSAERPEGSISTLTIQRTEQRDSAMYRCASSLEGGAETQYFGPGTRLLVL.

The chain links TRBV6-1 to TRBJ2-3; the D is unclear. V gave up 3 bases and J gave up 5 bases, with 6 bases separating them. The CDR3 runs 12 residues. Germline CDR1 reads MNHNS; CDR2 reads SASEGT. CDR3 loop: CASSDEVDTQYF. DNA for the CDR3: TGTGCCAGCAGTGATGAGGTAGATACGCAGTATTTT.